One sample yielded the 15 T cell receptor beta chains listed below, sequenced in a study of blood T cells in healthy people across ages (dated by TCRdb to the mid-2010s). Receptors were amplified or captured by 5' RACE. Sequencing took place on an Illumina HiSeq 2500. A second PCR of roughly 6 to 12 cycles was run with a J-beta primer mix and a sample-barcoded 5' primer. The public reads were reprocessed in TCRdb via fastp at Q25 and MiXCR, keeping in-frame beta chains. Each entry is one CDR3 protein sequence, shown with its most common DNA and genes. The sample yields about 940,000 distinct CDR3 sequences; about 48% were counted once. The ten largest clones take up 13% of the sample. The sample consisted of blood. These receptor sequences come from a man aged 25-45 years in good health.

J is TRBJ1-2 and V is TRBV6-5, with 7 positions matching TRBD1. The ends lost 4 bases at V and 5 bases at J; junction bases unmatched: 4. The CDR3 spans 13 residues. CDR1 MNHEY and CDR2 SVGAGI come from the germline V gene. As DNA, the CDR3 is TGTGCCAGCAGTTCACAGGGGAGGTATGGCTACACCTTC. Translating it yields CASSSQGRYGYTF.

The V call is TRBV19, the J call TRBJ2-7; maybe TRBD1 (6 bases). The CDR3 extends over 13 amino acids. The V gene lost 6 bases and the J gene lost 3 bases, with 12 bases spanning the gap. Per the germline V gene, CDR1 is LNHDA and CDR2 is SQIVND (reference sequence). In DNA form, the CDR3 reads TGTGCCAGTAGCCGGGACACCTACTACGAGCAGTACTTC. The encoded protein is CASSRDTYYEQYF.

This clonotype appeared a few times. The chain carries TRBV7-2 and TRBJ2-5; perhaps D is TRBD1 or TRBD2 (5 bases each). The assigned J gene may be wrong: the sequence end matches TRBJ2-7 better. Germline V gene data show CDR1 as SGHTA and CDR2 as FQGNSA. The CDR3 consists of 14 residues. The CDR3 is CASSLVGTADEQYF. CDR3 nucleotides: TGTGCCAGCAGCTTAGTAGGGACGGCGGACGAGCAGTACTTC.

The rearrangement uses TRBV29-1 and TRBJ2-6; possibly TRBD2 for D (5 bases). The CDR3 has 14 residues. CDR1 is SQVTM, CDR2 ANQGSEA, per germline. V was trimmed by 4 bases and J by 2 bases, leaving 9 bases between them. CDR3 residues: CSVVPGTGANVLTF. CDR3 DNA: TGCAGCGTTGTGCCCGGGACTGGGGCCAACGTCCTGACTTTC.

The table lists this clonotype with a few counts. The V gene is TRBV7-2, the J gene TRBJ2-7, with D possibly being TRBD2 (5 bases). This CDR3 has 13 residues. Deletions cut 6 bases from V and 2 bases from J, with 11 bases between. Per germline, CDR1 SGHTA and CDR2 FQGNSA. The CDR3 nucleotides are TGTGCCAGCAGTAACCGGGGTACCTACGAGCAGTACTTC. Translation gives CASSNRGTYEQYF.

The genes are TRBV7-2 and TRBJ1-6; D may be TRBD1 (6 bases). V was cut by 3 bases and J by 4 bases, with 10 bases left in between. The CDR3 extends over 15 amino acids. Germline values: CDR1 SGHTA, CDR2 FQGNSA. CDR3 amino acids: CASSLDRIYNSPLHF. The CDR3 DNA reads as TGTGCCAGCAGCTTGGACAGAATATATAATTCACCCCTCCACTTT.

Points on this clonotype: This may be a read error, as it is one base from a much larger clone. The V call is TRBV25-1, the J call TRBJ2-1; TRBD1 matches 10 bases. Germline V gene lookup returns CDR1 MGHDK and CDR2 SYGVNS. The CDR3 length is 17 residues. The CDR3 nucleotides read TGTGCCAGCCGTGAATCTCCGGGACAGGGGTATTACAATGAGCAGTTCTTC. Amino acid sequence: CASRESPGQGYYNEQFF.

This chain connects TRBV5-1 to TRBJ1-2; 8 bases match TRBD1. Germline V CDR1 and CDR2: SGHRS, YFSETQ. The CDR3 contains 16 residues. Trimming took 0 bases from V and 3 from J; bases not matched to a gene: 7. CDR3 residues: CASSLGSQGVDYGYTF. DNA for the CDR3: TGCGCCAGCAGCTTGGGATCACAGGGGGTGGACTATGGCTACACCTTC. Together with reference TRBV5-1 and TRBJ1-2, the CDR3 gives the full variable domain: KAGVTQTPRYLIKTRGQQVTLSCSPISGHRSVSWYQQTPGQGLQFLFEYFSETQRNKGNFPGRFSGRQFSNSRSEMNVSTLELGDSALYLCASSLGSQGVDYGYTFGSGTRLTVV.

The chain uses TRBV27 and TRBJ2-1; D is possibly TRBD1 (7 bases). Trimming took off 4 bases at V and 10 bases at J, with 20 bases between the two ends. This CDR3 contains 15 residues. Germline V gene sequence: CDR1 MNHEY, CDR2 SMNVEV (reference sequence). CDR3 amino acids: CASSSTGMGRREQFF. The CDR3 region has the DNA TGTGCCAGCAGTTCGACAGGGATGGGGAGGCGGGAGCAGTTCTTC.

The chain uses TRBV7-9 and TRBJ1-4; D is perhaps TRBD1 (5 bases). The germline V and J ends were trimmed by 3 bases and 8 bases, with 16 bases remaining between them. Germline V gives CDR1 SEHNR, CDR2 FQNEAQ (reference sequence). This CDR3 is built from 15 residues. CDR3 bases: TGTGCCAGCAGCTTTACCGAAGGGGTGCTGGAAAAACTGTTTTTT. It encodes CASSFTEGVLEKLFF.

The chain couples TRBV20-1 to TRBJ2-1; 8 bases are shared with TRBD2. With V trimmed by 5 bases and J by 6 bases, 12 bases remained unmatched. The CDR3 covers 15 residues. Germline V gene sequence: CDR1 DFQATT, CDR2 SNEGSKA (reference sequence). CDR3 loop: CSASRGERGFNEQFF. For the CDR3, the DNA is TGCAGTGCTTCCCGCGGGGAGCGGGGGTTCAATGAGCAGTTCTTC.

This clonotype has a handful of counts. The CDR3 bases are TGCGCCAGCAGCTTGGACACAGTAGCCAAAAACATTCAGTACTTC. Translating gives CASSLDTVAKNIQYF. The chain joins TRBV5-1 to TRBJ2-4; D is uncertain. Germline V gives CDR1 SGHRS, CDR2 YFSETQ. This CDR3 has 15 amino acids. With 0 bases removed from V and 0 bases from J, the gap between germline ends came to 7 bases.

This clonotype turned up a few times. The gene calls are TRBV29-1 and TRBJ2-5; D ambiguous. V was cut by 0 bases and J by 3 bases, with 5 bases left in between. The CDR3 covers 12 residues. Germline lookup yields CDR1 SQVTM and CDR2 ANQGSEA. CDR3 DNA sequence: TGCAGCGTTGAAGAGCAGAAAGAGACCCAGTACTTC. Its translation is CSVEEQKETQYF.

The chain joins TRBV2 to TRBJ2-1, with 11 positions matching TRBD2. Trimming took 4 bases from V and 11 from J; bases not matched to a gene: 7. There are 14 residues in the CDR3. Germline CDR1 and CDR2: SNHLY and FYNNEI. For the CDR3, the DNA is TGTGCCAGCAGTGGAGCTAGCGGGGGGACCAAGCAGTTCTTC. The encoded protein is CASSGASGGTKQFF.

The chain is built from TRBV29-1 and TRBJ2-7; 9 bases map to TRBD1. The CDR3 has 14 residues. The V segment lost 2 bases and the J segment 4 bases; nucleotides outside the gene matches: 6. Germline values: CDR1 SQVTM, CDR2 ANQGSEA. The DNA of the CDR3 is TGCAGCGTTGAAACTGGACAGGGGCCTTACGAGCAGTACTTC. It encodes CSVETGQGPYEQYF.